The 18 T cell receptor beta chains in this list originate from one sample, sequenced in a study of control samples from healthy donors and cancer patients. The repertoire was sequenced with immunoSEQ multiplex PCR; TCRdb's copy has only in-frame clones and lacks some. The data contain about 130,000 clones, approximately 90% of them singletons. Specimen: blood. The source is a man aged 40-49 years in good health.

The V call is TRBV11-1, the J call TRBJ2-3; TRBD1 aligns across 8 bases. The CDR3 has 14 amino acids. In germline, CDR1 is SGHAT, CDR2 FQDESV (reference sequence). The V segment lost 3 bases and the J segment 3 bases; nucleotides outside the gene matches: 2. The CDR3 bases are TGTGCCAGCAGCTTCGGGACAGGTACAGATACGCAGTATTTT. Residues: CASSFGTGTDTQYF.

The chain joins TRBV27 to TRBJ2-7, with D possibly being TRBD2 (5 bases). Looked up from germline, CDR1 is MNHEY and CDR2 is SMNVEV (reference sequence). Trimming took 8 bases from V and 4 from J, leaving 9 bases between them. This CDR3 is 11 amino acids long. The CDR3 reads CASGGEYEQYF. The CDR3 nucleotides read TGTGCCAGCGGAGGAGAGTACGAGCAGTACTTC.

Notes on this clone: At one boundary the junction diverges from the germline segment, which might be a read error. The CDR3 region is CASSPLQTQYF. In DNA form, the CDR3 reads TGTGCCAGCTCACCTCTTCAGACTCAGTACTTC. J is TRBJ2-5 and V is TRBV18; D call uncertain. CDR1 is KGHSH and CDR2 is LQKENI in the germline V gene. The CDR3 is 11 amino acids.

CDR3 sequence (DNA): TGTGCCATCAGTATAGGGACAGGAGGTAACGCTGAAGCTTTCTTT. Its protein is CAISIGTGGNAEAFF. The chain uses TRBV10-3 and TRBJ1-1, with TRBD1 identical over 8 bases. The CDR3 extends over 15 amino acids. With 5 bases clipped from V and 6 bases from J, the junction kept 11 bases outside the gene matches. Germline V lookup: CDR1 ENHRY, CDR2 SYGVKD.

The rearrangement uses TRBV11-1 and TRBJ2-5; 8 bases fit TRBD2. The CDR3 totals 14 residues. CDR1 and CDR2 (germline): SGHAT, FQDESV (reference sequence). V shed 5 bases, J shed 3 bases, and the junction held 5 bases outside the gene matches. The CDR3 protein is CASSKGAGEETQYF. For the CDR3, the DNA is TGTGCCAGCAGCAAAGGAGCGGGGGAAGAGACCCAGTACTTC.

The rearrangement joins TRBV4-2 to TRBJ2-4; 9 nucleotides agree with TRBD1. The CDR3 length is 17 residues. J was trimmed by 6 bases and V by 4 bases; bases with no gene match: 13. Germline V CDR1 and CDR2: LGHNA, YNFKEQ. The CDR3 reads CASSPGGGQGSGNIQYF. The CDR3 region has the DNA TGTGCCAGCAGCCCGGGCGGTGGACAGGGGTCGGGAAACATTCAGTACTTC.

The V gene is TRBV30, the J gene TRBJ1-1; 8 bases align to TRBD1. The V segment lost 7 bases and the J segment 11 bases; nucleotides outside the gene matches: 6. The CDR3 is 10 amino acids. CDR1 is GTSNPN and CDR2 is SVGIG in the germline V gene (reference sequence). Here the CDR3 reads CASQGAGAFF. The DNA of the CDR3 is TGTGCCTCCCAGGGGGCTGGGGCTTTCTTT.

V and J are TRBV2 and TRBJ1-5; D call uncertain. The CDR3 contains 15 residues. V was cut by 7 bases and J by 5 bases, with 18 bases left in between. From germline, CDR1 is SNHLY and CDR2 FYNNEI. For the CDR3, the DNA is TGTGCCAGCACCGAGGAACATGTGGCCTATCAGCCCCAGCATTTT. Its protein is CASTEEHVAYQPQHF.

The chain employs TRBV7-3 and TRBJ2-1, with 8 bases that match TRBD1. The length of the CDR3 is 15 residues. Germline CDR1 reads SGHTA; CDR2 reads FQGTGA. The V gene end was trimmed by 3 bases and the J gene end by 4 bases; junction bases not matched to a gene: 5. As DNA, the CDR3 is TGTGCCAGCAGCTTGTCGGGACAGGCTTACAATGAGCAGTTCTTC. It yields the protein CASSLSGQAYNEQFF.

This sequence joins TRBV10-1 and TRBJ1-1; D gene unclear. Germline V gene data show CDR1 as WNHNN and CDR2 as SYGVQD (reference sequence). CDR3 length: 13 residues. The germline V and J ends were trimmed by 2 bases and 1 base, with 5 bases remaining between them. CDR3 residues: CASSEAKNTEAFF. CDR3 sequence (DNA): TGCGCCAGCAGTGAGGCCAAGAACACTGAAGCTTTCTTT.

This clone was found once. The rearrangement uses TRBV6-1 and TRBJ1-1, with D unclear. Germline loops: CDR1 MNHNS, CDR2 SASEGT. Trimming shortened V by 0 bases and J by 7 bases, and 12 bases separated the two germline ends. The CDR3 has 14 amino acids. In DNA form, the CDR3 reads TGTGCCAGCAGTGAAGCAGTTTCAGGCAATGAAGCTTTCTTT. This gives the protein CASSEAVSGNEAFF.

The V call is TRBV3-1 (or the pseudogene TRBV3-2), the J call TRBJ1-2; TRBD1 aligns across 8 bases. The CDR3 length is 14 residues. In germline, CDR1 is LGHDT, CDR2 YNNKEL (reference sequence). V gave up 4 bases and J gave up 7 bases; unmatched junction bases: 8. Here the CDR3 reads CASSRSGGGPGYTF. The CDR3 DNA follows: TGTGCCAGCAGCCGGTCAGGGGGCGGGCCTGGCTACACCTTC.

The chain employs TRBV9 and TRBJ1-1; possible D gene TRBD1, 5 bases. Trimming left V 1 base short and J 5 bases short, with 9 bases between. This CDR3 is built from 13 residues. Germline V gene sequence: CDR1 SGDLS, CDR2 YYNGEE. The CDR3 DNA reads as TGTGCCAGCAGCGTACCGGGACGGACTGAAGCTTTCTTT. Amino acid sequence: CASSVPGRTEAFF. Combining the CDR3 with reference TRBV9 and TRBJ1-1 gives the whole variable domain DSGVTQTPKHLITATGQRVTLRCSPRSGDLSVYWYQQSLDQGLQFLIQYYNGEERAKGNILERFSAQQFPDLHSELNLSSLELGDSALYFCASSVPGRTEAFFGQGTRLTVV.

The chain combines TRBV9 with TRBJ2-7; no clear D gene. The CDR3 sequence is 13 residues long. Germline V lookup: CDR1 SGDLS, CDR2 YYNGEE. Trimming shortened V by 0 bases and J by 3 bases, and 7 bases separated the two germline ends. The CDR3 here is CASSVAPGYEQYF. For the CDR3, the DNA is TGTGCCAGCAGCGTAGCACCAGGCTACGAGCAGTACTTC.

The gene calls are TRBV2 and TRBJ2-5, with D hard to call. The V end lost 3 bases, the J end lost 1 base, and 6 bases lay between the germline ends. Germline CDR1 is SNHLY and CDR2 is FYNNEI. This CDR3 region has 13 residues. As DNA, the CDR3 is TGTGCCAGCAGTGATGGGTTCCAAGAGACCCAGTACTTC. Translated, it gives CASSDGFQETQYF.

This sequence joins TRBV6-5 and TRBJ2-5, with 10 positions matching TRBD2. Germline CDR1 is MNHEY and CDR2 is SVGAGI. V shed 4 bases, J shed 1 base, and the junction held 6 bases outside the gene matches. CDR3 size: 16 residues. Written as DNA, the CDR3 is TGTGCCAGCAGTTTTAGGCTAGCGGGGGCCCAAGAGACCCAGTACTTC. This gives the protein CASSFRLAGAQETQYF.

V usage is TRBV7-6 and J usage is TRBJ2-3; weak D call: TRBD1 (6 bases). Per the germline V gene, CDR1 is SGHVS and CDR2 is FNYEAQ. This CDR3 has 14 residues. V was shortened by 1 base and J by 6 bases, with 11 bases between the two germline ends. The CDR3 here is CASSLGMRGDTQYF. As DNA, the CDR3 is TGTGCCAGCAGCTTAGGAATGAGGGGGGATACGCAGTATTTT.

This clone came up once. Here the CDR3 DNA reads TGTGCCAGCAGCCGAGGACCAGCCGGGGAGCTGTTTTTT. It translates to CASSRGPAGELFF. V gene TRBV7-8 combines with J gene TRBJ2-2; D gene ambiguous. CDR1 is SGHVS and CDR2 is FQNEAQ in the germline V gene. V lost 5 bases and J 6 bases, leaving 10 bases between the germline ends. The CDR3 is made up of 13 amino acids.